The entry below describes one T cell receptor (beta chain). Its target is unknown. This sample is drawn from a study of Ad26.COV2.S vaccination and SARS-CoV-2 variants. Notes on the study in general: Once vaccination had occurred, spike-specific CD8+ and CD4+ T cell responses reportedly showed substantial breadth. Placebo recipients showed lower spike-specific TCR breadth than vaccinees.

Data came from immunoSEQ multiplex PCR; TCRdb stores just in-frame clones and leaves some out. The sample includes around 320,000 clones, around 84% of them seen just once. The treatment here: approximately 18 received Ad26.COV2.S at low or high dose, single or two shots; several received placebo; per-sample allocation not given. The samples date from day 63 after the first vaccine or placebo injection. This receptor was taken from a person aged 18-65 years who received the Ad26.COV2.S COVID-19 vaccine or a placebo. Sequencing used peripheral blood, obtained in a trial of Ad26.COV2.S vaccine versus placebo.

Here the CDR3 reads CASSPKDNTEAFF. The CDR3 nucleotides read TGTGCCAGCTCACCAAAAGACAACACTGAAGCTTTCTTT. The chain combines TRBV18 with TRBJ1-1, with D uncertain. Germline CDR1 KGHSH, CDR2 LQKENI. V lost 2 bases to trimming and J lost 2 bases, with 6 bases between them. The CDR3 runs 13 residues.